This record looks at one TCR beta chain sequence and its context. Its antigen remains unknown. This record belongs to a study of blood T cells in healthy people across ages. A second about 6 to 11 cycle PCR used barcoded and J-beta primers. Researchers report that a template-switch adaptor with 12 random nucleotides tagged each cDNA molecule. TCRdb passed the 5' RACE reads through MiXCR, listing each CDR3 protein once. The sample records 600,000 to 850,000 distinct CDR3 sequences, approximately 39% being singletons. Points from the study as a whole: The fall in TCR beta diversity per million T cells was roughly linear with age. Naive CD4+ cell counts and diversity both ran higher in long-lived than in aged donors.

Each individual donor underwent a draw of ten milliliters of peripheral blood. CDR1 and CDR2 from the germline V gene are ENHRY and SYGVKD. The CDR3 is made up of 13 amino acids. The V and J ends lost 5 bases and 6 bases, in that order; junction bases with no gene match: 4. The sample consisted of blood. V usage is TRBV10-3 and J usage is TRBJ1-2; 9 positions match TRBD1. The sequence was collected from a woman aged 55-69 years in good health. The CDR3 spells CAISTGGANGYTF. The CDR3 bases are TGTGCCATCAGTACAGGGGGCGCTAATGGCTACACCTTC.